This T cell receptor beta chain was profiled in a study of CD8 T cells in Susac syndrome (dated by TCRdb to between 2018 and 2020). In the study overall: The study used repertoire sequencing to test whether antigen drove CD8+ T cell activation and differentiation in Susac syndrome.

Per the germline V gene, SGDLS is the CDR1 and YYNGEE is the CDR2. The CDR3, from cysteine to phenylalanine, totals 16 residues. Only the CDR3 portion is preserved as DNA: 48 bases, with reading frame beginning at the first base. Unmatched junction bases come to 0, with V trimmed by 0 bases and J by 3 bases. In regard to this clonotype: Its specific antigen is unknown. No base quality values were provided; no much bigger clone lies one nucleotide off.

Peripheral blood CD8+ and CD4+ T cells from healthy donors, Susac syndrome patients and multiple sclerosis patients were profiled using high-throughput TCR beta sequencing. Healthy donors were included as age- and sex-matched controls. CD8+ TEMRA cells were enriched by FACS, while bulk CD8+ and CD4+ T cells were purified by magnetic negative isolation. Blood was drawn into EDTA tubes, processed within 24 hours, and PBMCs were isolated by density gradient centrifugation. PBMCs destined for TCR sequencing were cryopreserved in liquid nitrogen and later thawed in a 37 °C water bath. The sorted or isolated CD4+, CD8+ and CD8+ TEMRA cells reached a purity of at least 90%. The paper's findings and limits, for the study overall: The number of individuals in the TCR sequencing and HLA analysis was recognized as being relatively small.

RNA was extracted using the RNeasy kit, and about 0.5 to 1 ug of the RNA was reverse transcribed with random hexamers. The immunoSEQ multiplex PCR assay, which covers 54 Vbeta and 13 Jbeta segments, was used to amplify TCR beta CDR3 regions. To correct PCR amplification bias, a synthetic template baseline was used for both primer optimization and computational correction. As for the original processing: Reads were assigned to V, D and J genes according to IMGT and analyzed in immunoSEQ Analyzer, with only productive sequences retained. Clonality was calculated as one minus the Shannon entropy normalized by log2 of the number of productive unique sequences. For each patient and control, public and private clones were evaluated among the 100 most prevalent clones. Clones were defined as Susac-specific if absent from the healthy and MS cohorts, from over a thousand published viral clones and from other ImmuneACCESS disease sequences. In TCRdb, the public reads were trimmed at Q25 with fastp and aligned with MiXCR, with productive beta chains retained. Each CDR3 protein gets just one entry, which takes the most common genes and DNA from the rows behind it. What appears here as the V and J calls and clone size reflects TCRdb's work, not the paper's. Present in this sample are around 99,000 distinct CDR3 sequences, about 96% of which were seen just once. The top ten hold 0.096% of the sample.

The TCR originated in a human donor in good health. The receptor chain draws on TRBV9 and TRBJ2-3; TRBD2 aligns with 14 central bases. The specimen was CD4+ T cells from PBMCs. The DNA sequence reads TGTGCCAGCAGCGTAGGGACTAGCGGGAGGACAGATACGCAGTATTTT. It translates to CASSVGTSGRTDTQYF.